The 17 T cell receptor beta chains below were found in one sample sequenced in a study of T cells in Graves' hyperthyroidism and ophthalmopathy. Authors of the study amplified TCR beta CDR3 regions from RNA transcripts. A set of HTBI primers served as the primers for a first-round RT-PCR of the TCR CDR3. Each CDR3 protein is one row after TCRdb ran MiXCR on the multiplex PCR reads. Of around 350,000 distinct CDR3 sequences listed, more than 14% are singletons. Sequencing input: blood. The receptors shown here come from a woman aged 30 to 39 with Graves' ophthalmopathy.

This clonotype came up many times. This rearrangement joins TRBV3-1 to TRBJ2-2; the match to TRBD1 covers 12 bases. Per the germline V gene, CDR1 is LGHDT and CDR2 is YNNKEL (reference sequence). The CDR3 length is 15 residues. J gave up 7 bases and V 4 bases, and 4 bases lay outside the gene matches. The CDR3 sequence is CASSPGQGAGGELFF. CDR3 DNA: TGTGCCAGCAGCCCGGGACAGGGGGCCGGCGGGGAGCTGTTTTTT.

Many counts were recorded for this clonotype. The rearrangement uses TRBV6-1 and TRBJ1-5, with a weak D call TRBD1 (6 bases). CDR1 is MNHNS, CDR2 SASEGT, per germline. The CDR3 is 20 residues long. Trimming cost V 6 bases and J 0 bases, with 27 bases left between them. The CDR3 sequence: CASRRAVTGTGSASNQPQHF. CDR3 nucleotide sequence: TGTGCCAGCAGACGCGCGGTCACAGGGACCGGGTCAGCTAGCAATCAGCCCCAGCATTTT.

This clonotype has ten or more counts. V usage is TRBV18 and J usage is TRBJ1-3; TRBD1 agrees at 7 bases. This CDR3 has 16 amino acids. V was pared by 4 bases and J by 0 bases, with 6 bases of the junction left unmatched. CDR1 is KGHSH, CDR2 LQKENI, per germline. The CDR3 bases are TGTGCCAGCTCACAAGAGACAGGGTTCTCTGGAAACACCATATATTTT. Residues: CASSQETGFSGNTIYF.

This clonotype was recorded a few times. The rearrangement links TRBV9 to TRBJ2-5; 9 nucleotides line up with TRBD2. The CDR3 is 16 amino acids. The junction had 11 bases not matched to a gene; V was cut back by 3 bases and J by 5 bases. Germline lookup yields CDR1 SGDLS and CDR2 YYNGEE. CDR3 loop: CASSAGGAGGRETQYF. In nucleotides, the CDR3 is TGTGCCAGCAGCGCCGGGGGAGCGGGGGGTCGGGAGACCCAGTACTTC.

This clonotype was observed at least ten times. J is TRBJ2-7 and V is TRBV13, with TRBD2 matching 9 bases. The CDR3 extends over 16 amino acids. The V gene's germline CDR1 is PRHDT and CDR2 FYEKMQ (reference sequence). After removal of 0 bases from V and 2 bases from J, the junction contained 5 bases not matched to a gene. CDR3 in amino acids: CASSLGLSGGPYEQYF. The CDR3 DNA is TGTGCCAGCAGCTTAGGCCTTAGCGGGGGACCCTACGAGCAGTACTTC.

Many counts were recorded for this clonotype. The J gene is TRBJ2-2, the V gene TRBV11-2, with D hard to call. V lost 6 bases, J lost 6 bases, and 5 bases lay in between. The CDR3 length is 11 residues. CDR1 and CDR2 from the germline V gene are SGHAT and FQNNGV. The CDR3 DNA is TGTGCCAGCAGTGTCTCCGGGGAGCTGTTTTTT. It specifies CASSVSGELFF.

This clonotype was found many times. The chain joins TRBV3-1 to TRBJ2-5; 7 bases agree with TRBD1. The CDR3 length is 15 residues. J gave up 13 bases and V 3 bases, and 17 bases lay outside the gene matches. Germline assignment: CDR1 LGHDT and CDR2 YNNKEL (reference sequence). The CDR3 reads CASSQGQTTPEDRYF. As DNA, the CDR3 is TGTGCCAGCAGCCAGGGACAGACAACCCCTGAAGATAGGTACTTC.

The J gene is TRBJ1-2, the V gene TRBV30; D unresolved. With 5 bases removed from V and 4 bases from J, the gap between germline ends came to 17 bases. This CDR3 has 14 amino acids. Per the germline V gene, CDR1 is GTSNPN and CDR2 is SVGIG (reference sequence). The chain's CDR3 is CAWYDPAVAYGYTF. The CDR3 coding sequence is TGTGCCTGGTATGATCCGGCCGTTGCCTATGGCTACACCTTC.

This clonotype was observed at least ten times. V usage is TRBV30 and J usage is TRBJ2-5, with D tentatively TRBD2 (6 bases). Trimming stripped 1 base from V and 2 bases from J, with 11 bases between. The CDR3 runs to 14 residues. Germline V gene data show CDR1 as GTSNPN and CDR2 as SVGIG (reference sequence). For the CDR3, the DNA is TGTGCCTGGAGTGGGGGGGAAGCTCAAGAGACCCAGTACTTC. Translation: CAWSGGEAQETQYF.

The sample holds many counts of this clonotype. This rearrangement joins TRBV6-1 to TRBJ2-7; D not certain. Trimming took off 3 bases at V and 3 bases at J, with 6 bases between the two ends. This CDR3 region has 12 residues. CDR1 is MNHNS and CDR2 is SASEGT in the germline V gene. CDR3 region: CASSDWGYEQYF. DNA of the CDR3: TGTGCCAGCAGTGACTGGGGCTACGAGCAGTACTTC.

With respect to this clonotype: This CDR3 is missing its conserved last phenylalanine or tryptophan, likely due to a read error. The rearrangement links TRBV28 to TRBJ1-5; D remains ambiguous. The CDR3 length is 14 residues. Germline CDR1 reads MDHEN; CDR2 reads SYDVKM. The CDR3 DNA sequence: TGTGCCGGCAGCCCGCCGAATAGCAATCAGCCCCAGCATTCT. Translation gives CAGSPPNSNQPQHS.

This clonotype was seen many times. The chain uses TRBV6-1 and TRBJ1-2; 8 positions agree with TRBD1. J lost 3 bases, V lost 6 bases, and 3 bases had no gene match. This CDR3 is built from 13 residues. The germline V gene has CDR1 MNHNS and CDR2 SASEGT. CDR3 sequence reads: CASSVDRDYGYTF. In DNA, the CDR3 is TGTGCCAGCAGCGTGGACAGGGACTATGGCTACACCTTC.

This clonotype was found many times. The chain combines TRBV20-1 with TRBJ1-4; 7 bases agree with TRBD1. This CDR3 contains 15 residues. Germline loops: CDR1 DFQATT, CDR2 SNEGSKA (reference sequence). With 3 bases clipped from V and 8 bases from J, the junction kept 12 bases outside the gene matches. The CDR3 coding sequence is TGCAGTGCTAGTGACAGGGAGGTGGTTTCGGAAAAACTGTTTTTT. Protein sequence: CSASDREVVSEKLFF.

This clonotype has only a few counts. CDR3 sequence: CASSQVPGQGATQYF. The CDR3 DNA is TGTGCCAGCAGCCAAGTCCCGGGACAGGGGGCAACGCAGTATTTT. The chain combines TRBV3-1 with TRBJ2-3; TRBD1 aligns across 12 bases. J was trimmed by 9 bases and V by 1 base; bases with no gene match: 5. CDR1 and CDR2 from the germline V gene are LGHDT and YNNKEL (reference sequence). CDR3 size: 15 residues.

Ten or more counts support this clonotype. The chain links TRBV20-1 to TRBJ2-7; D uncertain. Per germline, CDR1 DFQATT and CDR2 SNEGSKA (reference sequence). The CDR3 covers 15 residues. The V and J ends lost 1 base and 4 bases respectively, with 17 bases between them. The CDR3 bases are TGCAGTGCTAGAGCCTGGGGTAGTTTTAAGTACGAGCAGTACTTC. Protein: CSARAWGSFKYEQYF.

Concerning this clonotype: The junction departs from the called germline gene at one end, perhaps through a read error. The chain joins TRBV14 to TRBJ1-1; 7 nucleotides match TRBD1. This CDR3 contains 13 residues. From germline, CDR1 is SGHDN and CDR2 FVKESK. CDR3 nucleotide sequence: TGTGCCAGCAGCCAAGGCAGGGGGACTGAAGCTCTCTTT. Translating it yields CASSQGRGTEALF.

This clonotype showed up many times. The rearrangement joins TRBV12-3 or TRBV12-4 to TRBJ1-2, with TRBD1 identical over 7 bases. The CDR3 runs to 14 residues. Losses at the gene ends were 5 bases for V and 4 bases for J; bases not matched to a gene: 7. For the CDR3, the DNA is TGTGCCAGCAGTCGGAGGGGGCGCGGCTATGGCTACACCTTC. Its translation is CASSRRGRGYGYTF.